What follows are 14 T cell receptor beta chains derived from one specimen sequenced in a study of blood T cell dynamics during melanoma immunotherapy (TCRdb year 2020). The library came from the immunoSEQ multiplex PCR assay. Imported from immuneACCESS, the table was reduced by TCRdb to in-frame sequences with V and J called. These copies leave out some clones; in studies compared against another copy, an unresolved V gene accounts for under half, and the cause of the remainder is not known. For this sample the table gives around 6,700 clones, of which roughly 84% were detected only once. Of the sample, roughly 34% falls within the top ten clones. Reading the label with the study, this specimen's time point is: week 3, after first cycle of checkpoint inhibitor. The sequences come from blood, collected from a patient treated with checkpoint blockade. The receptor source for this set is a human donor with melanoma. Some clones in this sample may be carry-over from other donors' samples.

The CDR3 DNA is TGTGCCAGCAGCTTAACAGGGGGAAGCTCCTACGAGCAGTACTTC. Its translation is CASSLTGGSSYEQYF. The chain is built from TRBV7-3 and TRBJ2-7; maybe TRBD1 (6 bases). The CDR3 extends over 15 amino acids. The germline gives CDR1 SGHTA, CDR2 FQGTGA. V lost 0 bases to trimming and J lost 0 bases, with 9 bases between them. Based on the CDR3 plus reference TRBV7-3 and TRBJ2-7, the full variable domain is GAGVSQTPSNKVTEKGKYVELRCDPISGHTALYWYRQSLGQGPEFLIYFQGTGAADDSGLPNDRFFAVRPEGSVSTLKIQRTERGDSAVYLCASSLTGGSSYEQYFGPGTRLTVT.

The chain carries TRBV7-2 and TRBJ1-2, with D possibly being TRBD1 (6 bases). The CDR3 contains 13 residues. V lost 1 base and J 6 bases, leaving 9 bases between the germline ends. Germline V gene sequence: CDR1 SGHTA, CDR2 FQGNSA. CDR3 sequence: CASSLVGGHGYTF. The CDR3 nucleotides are TGTGCCAGCAGCTTAGTGGGGGGCCATGGCTACACCTTC.

CDR3: CASSLDVAEAYNEQFF. The CDR3 DNA reads TGCGCCAGCAGCTTGGACGTAGCGGAAGCCTACAATGAGCAGTTCTTC. The gene calls are TRBV5-1 and TRBJ2-1; possibly TRBD2 for D (6 bases). Deletions cut 0 bases from V and 2 bases from J, with 12 bases between. Per germline, CDR1 SGHRS and CDR2 YFSETQ. This CDR3 comprises 16 residues.

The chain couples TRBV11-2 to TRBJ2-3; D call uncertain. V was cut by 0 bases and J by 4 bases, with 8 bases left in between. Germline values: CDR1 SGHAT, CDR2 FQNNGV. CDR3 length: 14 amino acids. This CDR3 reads CASSLEVQSDTQYF. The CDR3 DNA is TGTGCCAGCAGCTTAGAAGTTCAATCAGATACGCAGTATTTT. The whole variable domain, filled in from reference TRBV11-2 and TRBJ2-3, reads EAGVAQSPRYKIIEKRQSVAFWCNPISGHATLYWYQQILGQGPKLLIQFQNNGVVDDSQLPKDRFSAERLKGVDSTLKIQPAKLEDSAVYLCASSLEVQSDTQYFGPGTRLTVL.

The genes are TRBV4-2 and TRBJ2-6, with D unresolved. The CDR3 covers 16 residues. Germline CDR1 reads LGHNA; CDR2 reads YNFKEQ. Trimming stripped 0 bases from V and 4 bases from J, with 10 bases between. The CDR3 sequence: CASSQDGHRGANVLTF. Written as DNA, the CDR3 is TGTGCCAGCAGCCAAGATGGTCATAGAGGGGCCAACGTCCTGACTTTC.

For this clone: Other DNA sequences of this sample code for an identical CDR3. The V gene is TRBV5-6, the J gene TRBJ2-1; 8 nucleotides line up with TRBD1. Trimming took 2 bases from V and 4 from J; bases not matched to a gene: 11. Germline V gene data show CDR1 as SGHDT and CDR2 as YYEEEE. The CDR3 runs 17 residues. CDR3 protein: CASSLPQGAVQYNEQFF. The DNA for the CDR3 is TGTGCCAGCAGCTTACCGCAGGGGGCTGTCCAATACAATGAGCAGTTCTTC.

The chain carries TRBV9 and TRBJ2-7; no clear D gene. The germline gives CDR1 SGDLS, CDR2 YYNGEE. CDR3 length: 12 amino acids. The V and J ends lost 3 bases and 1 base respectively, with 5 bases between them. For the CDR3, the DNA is TGTGCCAGCAGCGGATTGTCCTACGAGCAGTACTTC. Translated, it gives CASSGLSYEQYF.

CDR3 nucleotide sequence: TGTGCCAGCAGTCCGAGCACCGGACAGGTCTATGGCTACACCTTC. This sequence encodes CASSPSTGQVYGYTF. V usage is TRBV6-4 and J usage is TRBJ1-2; 7 bases match TRBD1. Germline-derived CDR1 and CDR2 are MRHNA and SNTAGT. The trim removed 5 bases at V and 4 bases at J, leaving 10 bases unmatched. This CDR3 has 15 amino acids.

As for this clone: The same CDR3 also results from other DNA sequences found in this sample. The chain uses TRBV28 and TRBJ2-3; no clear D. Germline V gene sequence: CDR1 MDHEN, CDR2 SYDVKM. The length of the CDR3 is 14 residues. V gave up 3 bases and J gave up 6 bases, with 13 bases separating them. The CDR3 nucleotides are TGTGCCAGCAGTTTTAGGAGTTTCATTGATACGCAGTATTTT. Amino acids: CASSFRSFIDTQYF.

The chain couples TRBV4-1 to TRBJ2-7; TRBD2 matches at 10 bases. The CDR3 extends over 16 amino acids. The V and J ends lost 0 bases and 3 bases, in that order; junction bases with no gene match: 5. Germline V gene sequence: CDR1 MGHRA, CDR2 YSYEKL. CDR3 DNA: TGCGCCAGCAGCCAAGAGAGACTAGCGGGTTTCTACGAGCAGTACTTC. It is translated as CASSQERLAGFYEQYF.

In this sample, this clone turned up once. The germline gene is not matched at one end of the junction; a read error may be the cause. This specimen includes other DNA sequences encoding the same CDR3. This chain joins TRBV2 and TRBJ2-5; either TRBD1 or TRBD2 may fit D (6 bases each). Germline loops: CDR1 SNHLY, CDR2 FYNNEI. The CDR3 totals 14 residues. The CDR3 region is CASSGGGLRETQYF. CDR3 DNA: TGTGCCAGTAGTGGTGGGGGGCTGAGAGAGACCCAGTACTTC.

As DNA, the CDR3 is TGCGCCAGCAGCTGGGACGGAAATCAGCCCCAGCATTTT. Translated: CASSWDGNQPQHF. This chain uses TRBV5-1 with TRBJ1-5, with D possibly matching TRBD1 (5 bases). The V end lost 3 bases, the J end lost 4 bases, and 8 bases lay between the germline ends. CDR3 length: 13 residues. Germline-derived CDR1 and CDR2 are SGHRS and YFSETQ.

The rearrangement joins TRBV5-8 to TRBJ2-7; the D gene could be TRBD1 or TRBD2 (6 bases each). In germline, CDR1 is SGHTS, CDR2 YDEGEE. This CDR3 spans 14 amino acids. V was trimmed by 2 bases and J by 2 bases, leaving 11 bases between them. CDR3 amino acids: CASSLGGGPYEQYF. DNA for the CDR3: TGTGCCAGCAGCTTAGGGGGAGGCCCCTACGAGCAGTACTTC.

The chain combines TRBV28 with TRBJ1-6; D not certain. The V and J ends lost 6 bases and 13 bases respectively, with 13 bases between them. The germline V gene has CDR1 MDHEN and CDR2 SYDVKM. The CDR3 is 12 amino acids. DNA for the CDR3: TGTGCCAGCAGCCCGCCCAGAGGGCCCCTCCACTTT. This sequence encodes CASSPPRGPLHF. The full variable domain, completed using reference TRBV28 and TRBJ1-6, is DVKVTQSSRYLVKRTGEKVFLECVQDMDHENMFWYRQDPGLGLRLIYFSYDVKMKEKGDIPEGYSVSREKKERFSLILESASTNQTSMYLCASSPPRGPLHFGNGTRLTVT.